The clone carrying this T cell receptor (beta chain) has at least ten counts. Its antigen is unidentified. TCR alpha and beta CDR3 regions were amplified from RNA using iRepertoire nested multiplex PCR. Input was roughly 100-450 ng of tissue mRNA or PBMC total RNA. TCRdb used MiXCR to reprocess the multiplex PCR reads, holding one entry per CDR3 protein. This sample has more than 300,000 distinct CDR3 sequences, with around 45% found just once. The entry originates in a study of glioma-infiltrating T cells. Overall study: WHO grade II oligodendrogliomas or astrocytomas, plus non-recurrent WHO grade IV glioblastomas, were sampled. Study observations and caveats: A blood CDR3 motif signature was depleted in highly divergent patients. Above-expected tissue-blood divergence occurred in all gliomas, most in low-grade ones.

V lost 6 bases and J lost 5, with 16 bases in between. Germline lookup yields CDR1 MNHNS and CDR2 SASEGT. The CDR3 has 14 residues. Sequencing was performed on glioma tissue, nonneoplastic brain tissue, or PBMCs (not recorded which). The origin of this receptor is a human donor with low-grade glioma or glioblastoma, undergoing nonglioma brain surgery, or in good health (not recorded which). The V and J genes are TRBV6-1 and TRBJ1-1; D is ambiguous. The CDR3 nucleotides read TGTGCCAGCAGGCCCCGGCCGCCCGGGACTGAAGCTTTCTTT. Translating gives CASRPRPPGTEAFF.